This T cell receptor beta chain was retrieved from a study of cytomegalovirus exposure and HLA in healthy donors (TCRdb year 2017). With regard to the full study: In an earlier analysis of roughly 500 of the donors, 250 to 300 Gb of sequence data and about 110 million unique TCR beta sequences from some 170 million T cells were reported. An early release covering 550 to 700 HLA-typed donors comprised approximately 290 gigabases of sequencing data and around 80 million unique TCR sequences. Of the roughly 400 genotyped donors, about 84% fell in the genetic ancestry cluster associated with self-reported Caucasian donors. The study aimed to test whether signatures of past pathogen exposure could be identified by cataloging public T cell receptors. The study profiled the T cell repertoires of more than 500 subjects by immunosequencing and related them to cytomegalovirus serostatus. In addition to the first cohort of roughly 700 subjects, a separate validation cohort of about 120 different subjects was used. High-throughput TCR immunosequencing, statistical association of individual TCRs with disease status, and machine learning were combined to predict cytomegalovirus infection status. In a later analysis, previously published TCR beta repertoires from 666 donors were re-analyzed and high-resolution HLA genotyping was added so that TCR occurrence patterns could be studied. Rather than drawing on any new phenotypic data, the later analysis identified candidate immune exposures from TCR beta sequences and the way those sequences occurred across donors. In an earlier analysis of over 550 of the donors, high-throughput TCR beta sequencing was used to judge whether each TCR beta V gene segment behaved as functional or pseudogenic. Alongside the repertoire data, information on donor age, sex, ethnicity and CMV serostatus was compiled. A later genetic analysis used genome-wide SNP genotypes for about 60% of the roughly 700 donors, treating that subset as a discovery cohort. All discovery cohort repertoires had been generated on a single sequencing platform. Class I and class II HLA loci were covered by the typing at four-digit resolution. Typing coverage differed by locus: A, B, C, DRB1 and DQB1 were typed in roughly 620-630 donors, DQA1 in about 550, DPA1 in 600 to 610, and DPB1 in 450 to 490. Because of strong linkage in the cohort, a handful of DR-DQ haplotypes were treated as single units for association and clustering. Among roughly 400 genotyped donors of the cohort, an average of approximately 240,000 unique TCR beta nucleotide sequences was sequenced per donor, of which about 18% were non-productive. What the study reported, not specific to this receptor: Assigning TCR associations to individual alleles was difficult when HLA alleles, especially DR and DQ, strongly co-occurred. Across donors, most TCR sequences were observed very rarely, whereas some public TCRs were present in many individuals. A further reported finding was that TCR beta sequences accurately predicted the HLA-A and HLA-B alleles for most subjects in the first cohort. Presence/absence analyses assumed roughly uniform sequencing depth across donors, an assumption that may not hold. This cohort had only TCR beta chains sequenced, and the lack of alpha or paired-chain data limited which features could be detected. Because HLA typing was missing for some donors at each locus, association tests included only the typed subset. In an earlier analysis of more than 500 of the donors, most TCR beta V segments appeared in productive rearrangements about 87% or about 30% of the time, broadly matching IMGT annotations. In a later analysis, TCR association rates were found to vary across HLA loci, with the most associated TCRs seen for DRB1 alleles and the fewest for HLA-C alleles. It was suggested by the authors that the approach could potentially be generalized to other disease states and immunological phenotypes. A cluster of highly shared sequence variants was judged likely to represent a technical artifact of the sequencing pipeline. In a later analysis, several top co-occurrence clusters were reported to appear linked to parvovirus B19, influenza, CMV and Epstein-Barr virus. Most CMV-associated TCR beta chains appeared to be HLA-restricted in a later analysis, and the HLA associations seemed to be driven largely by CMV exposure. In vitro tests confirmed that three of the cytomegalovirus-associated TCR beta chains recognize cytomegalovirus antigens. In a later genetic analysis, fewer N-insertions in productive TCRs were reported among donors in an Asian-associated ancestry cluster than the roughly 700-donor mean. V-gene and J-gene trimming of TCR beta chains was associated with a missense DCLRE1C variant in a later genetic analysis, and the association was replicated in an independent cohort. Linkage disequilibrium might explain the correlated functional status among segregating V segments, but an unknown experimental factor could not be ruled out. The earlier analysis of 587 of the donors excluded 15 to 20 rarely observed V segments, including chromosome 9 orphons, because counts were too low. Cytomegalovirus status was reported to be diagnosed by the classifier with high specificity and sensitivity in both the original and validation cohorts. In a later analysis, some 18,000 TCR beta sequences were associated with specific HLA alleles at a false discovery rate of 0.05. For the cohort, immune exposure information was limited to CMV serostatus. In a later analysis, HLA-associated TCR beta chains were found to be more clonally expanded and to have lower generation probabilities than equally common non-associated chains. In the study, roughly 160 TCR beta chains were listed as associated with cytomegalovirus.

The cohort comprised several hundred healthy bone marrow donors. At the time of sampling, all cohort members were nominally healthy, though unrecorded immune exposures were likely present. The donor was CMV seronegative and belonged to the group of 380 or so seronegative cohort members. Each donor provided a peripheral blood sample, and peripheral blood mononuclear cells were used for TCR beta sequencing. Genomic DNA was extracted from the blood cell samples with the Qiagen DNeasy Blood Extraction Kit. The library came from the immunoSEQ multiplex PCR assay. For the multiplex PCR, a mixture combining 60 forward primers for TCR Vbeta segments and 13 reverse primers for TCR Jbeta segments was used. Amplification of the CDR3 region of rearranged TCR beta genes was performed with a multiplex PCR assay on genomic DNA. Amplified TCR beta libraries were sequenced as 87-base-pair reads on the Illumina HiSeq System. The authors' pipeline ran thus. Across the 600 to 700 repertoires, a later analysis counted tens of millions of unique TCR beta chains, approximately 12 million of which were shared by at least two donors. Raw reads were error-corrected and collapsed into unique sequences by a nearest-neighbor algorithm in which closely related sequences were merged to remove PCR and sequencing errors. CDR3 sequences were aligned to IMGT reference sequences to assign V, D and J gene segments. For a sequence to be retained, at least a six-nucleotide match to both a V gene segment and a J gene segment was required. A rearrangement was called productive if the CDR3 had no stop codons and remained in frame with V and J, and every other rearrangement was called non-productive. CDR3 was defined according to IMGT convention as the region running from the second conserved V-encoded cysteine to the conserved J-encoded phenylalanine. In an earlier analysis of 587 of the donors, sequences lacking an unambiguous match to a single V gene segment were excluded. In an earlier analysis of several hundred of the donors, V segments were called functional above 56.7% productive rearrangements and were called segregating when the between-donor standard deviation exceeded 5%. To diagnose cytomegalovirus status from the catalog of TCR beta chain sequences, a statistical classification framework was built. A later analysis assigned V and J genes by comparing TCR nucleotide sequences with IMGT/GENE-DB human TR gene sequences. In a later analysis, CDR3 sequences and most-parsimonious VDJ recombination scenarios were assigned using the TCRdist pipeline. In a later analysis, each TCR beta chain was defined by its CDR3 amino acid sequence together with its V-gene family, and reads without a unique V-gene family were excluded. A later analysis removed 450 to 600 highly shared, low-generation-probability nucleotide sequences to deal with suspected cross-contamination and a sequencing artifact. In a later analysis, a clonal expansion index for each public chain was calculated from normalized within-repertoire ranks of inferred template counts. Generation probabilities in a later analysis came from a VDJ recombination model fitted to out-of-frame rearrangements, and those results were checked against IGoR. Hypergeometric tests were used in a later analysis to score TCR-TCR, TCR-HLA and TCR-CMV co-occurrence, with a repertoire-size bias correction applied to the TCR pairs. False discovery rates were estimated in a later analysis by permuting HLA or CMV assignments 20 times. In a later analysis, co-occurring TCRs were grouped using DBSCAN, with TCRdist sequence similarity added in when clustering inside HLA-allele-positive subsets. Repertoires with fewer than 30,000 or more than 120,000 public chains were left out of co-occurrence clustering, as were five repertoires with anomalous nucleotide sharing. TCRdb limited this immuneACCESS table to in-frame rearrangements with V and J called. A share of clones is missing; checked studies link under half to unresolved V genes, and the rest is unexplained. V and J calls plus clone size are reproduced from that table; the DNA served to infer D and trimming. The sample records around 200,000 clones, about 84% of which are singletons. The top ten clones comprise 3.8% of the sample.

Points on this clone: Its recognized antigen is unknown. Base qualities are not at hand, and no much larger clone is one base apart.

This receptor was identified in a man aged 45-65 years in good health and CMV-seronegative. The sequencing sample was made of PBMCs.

This receptor carries the CDR3 CASSLGGQLNSPLHF. The nucleotide sequence is given as TGTGCCAGCAGCTTAGGGGGACAGCTTAATTCACCCCTCCACTTT. The chain links TRBV13 with TRBJ1-6; 7 central nucleotides agree with TRBD1. CDR1 and CDR2, looked up from the germline V gene (reference sequence), are PRHDT and FYEKMQ. Compared with germline, V lacks 0 bases and J lacks 6 bases; bases without a gene match: 2. The CDR3 holds 15 amino acids from the cysteine to the phenylalanine. CDR3 DNA is the only sequence kept; it has 45 bases, read in frame from the first base.